These 22 T cell receptor beta chains were all obtained from the same sample, sequenced in a study of blood T cell repertoires in COVID-19. Assay used: immunoSEQ multiplex PCR; TCRdb lists only in-frame clones, some missing. The table lists a few hundred thousand clones, 86% of them singletons, with roughly 4.2% in the top ten. Sequenced: peripheral blood. These receptors were obtained from a man aged 45-65 years with acute or convalescent COVID-19.

V gene TRBV5-1 combines with J gene TRBJ1-2; 12 nucleotides agree with TRBD1. The CDR3 is 13 residues long. V lost 2 bases to trimming and J lost 8 bases; unmatched junction nucleotides: 1. The germline CDR1 and CDR2 sequences are SGHRS and YFSETQ. CDR3 in DNA: TGCGCCAGCAGCTTCGGGACAGGGGGCGGCTACACCTTC. Protein product: CASSFGTGGGYTF.

V usage is TRBV5-1 and J usage is TRBJ1-2; TRBD1 aligns across 11 bases. Germline V gene sequence: CDR1 SGHRS, CDR2 YFSETQ. There are 15 residues in the CDR3. V gave up 3 bases and J gave up 7 bases; unmatched junction bases: 8. CDR3 sequence reads: CASSSYPGQGGGYTF. In nucleotides, the CDR3 is TGCGCCAGCAGCTCCTATCCGGGACAGGGGGGTGGCTACACCTTC.

This clone was recorded once. V is TRBV24-1 and J is TRBJ2-5; 8 nucleotides align to TRBD1. Germline assignment: CDR1 KGHDR and CDR2 SFDVKD. The length of the CDR3 is 16 residues. Unmatched junction bases numbered 13, after V lost 6 bases and J lost 5 bases. CDR3 in amino acids: CATSPGTGAPGETQYF. The CDR3 nucleotides are TGTGCCACCAGTCCTGGGACAGGAGCCCCGGGGGAGACCCAGTACTTC.

The rearrangement joins TRBV2 to TRBJ2-7; D remains ambiguous. The CDR3 loop spans 15 amino acids. Trimming removed 4 bases from V and 1 base from J, with 14 bases in between. From germline, CDR1 is SNHLY and CDR2 FYNNEI. CDR3 DNA: TGTGCCAGCAGTGCCCTGAGCGCCCGGTCCTACGAGCAGTACTTC. This translates into CASSALSARSYEQYF.

This chain links TRBV12-3 or TRBV12-4 with TRBJ1-1; TRBD1 is a possible D gene (5 bases). The V gene lost 7 bases and the J gene lost 4 bases, with 13 bases spanning the gap. This CDR3 has 13 residues. This CDR3 reads CASTVGVPTEAFF. The CDR3 DNA sequence: TGTGCCAGCACCGTAGGGGTGCCCACTGAAGCTTTCTTT.

This clone was seen a single time. This chain joins TRBV18 and TRBJ1-1; perhaps TRBD1 as D (5 bases). The CDR3 totals 15 residues. Germline assignment: CDR1 KGHSH and CDR2 LQKENI. With 3 bases removed from V and 2 bases from J, the gap between germline ends came to 13 bases. The CDR3 region is CASSPLDSTNTEAFF. The CDR3 DNA reads as TGTGCCAGCTCACCCCTCGACAGTACTAACACTGAAGCTTTCTTT. The complete variable domain, with remaining parts taken from reference TRBV18 and TRBJ1-1, reads NAGVMQNPRHLVRRRGQEARLRCSPMKGHSHVYWYRQLPEEGLKFMVYLQKENIIDESGMPKERFSAEFPKEGPSILRIQQVVRGDSAAYFCASSPLDSTNTEAFFGQGTRLTVV.

This chain connects TRBV6-1 to TRBJ1-6; D unresolved. The CDR3 has 18 amino acids. With 3 bases removed from V and 10 bases from J, the gap between germline ends came to 25 bases. Germline V gene lookup returns CDR1 MNHNS and CDR2 SASEGT. The CDR3 loop is CASSEEKSWSDIRSPLHF. CDR3 nucleotide sequence: TGTGCCAGCAGTGAGGAGAAGTCGTGGTCTGATATTAGATCACCCCTCCACTTT.

The chain's CDR3 is CASSYGGDGANVLTF. CDR3 bases: TGTGCCAGCAGTTACGGGGGGGACGGGGCCAACGTCCTGACTTTC. The chain links TRBV6-5 to TRBJ2-6; 7 bases line up with TRBD2. The germline V gene has CDR1 MNHEY and CDR2 SVGAGI. The ends lost 2 bases at V and 4 bases at J; junction bases unmatched: 2. The CDR3 length is 15 residues.

The chain joins TRBV7-2 to TRBJ1-5; 9 bases line up with TRBD1. Germline values: CDR1 SGHTA, CDR2 FQGNSA. This CDR3 has 18 amino acids. Losses at the gene ends were 1 base for V and 3 bases for J; bases not matched to a gene: 10. Here the CDR3 reads CASSLGSGTGRNNQPQHF. The CDR3 region has the DNA TGTGCCAGCAGCTTAGGCTCGGGGACAGGGAGGAACAATCAGCCCCAGCATTTT. Full variable domain (missing parts from reference TRBV7-2 and TRBJ1-5): GAGVSQSPSNKVTEKGKDVELRCDPISGHTALYWYRQSLGQGLEFLIYFQGNSAPDKSGLPSDRFSAERTGGSVSTLTIQRTQQEDSAVYLCASSLGSGTGRNNQPQHFGDGTRLSIL.

This clone occurred a few times. The chain has TRBV5-6 and TRBJ2-7; tentative D call: TRBD1 (5 bases). V was pared by 4 bases and J by 3 bases, with 14 bases between. This CDR3 is 14 amino acids long. Per the germline V gene, CDR1 is SGHDT and CDR2 is YYEEEE. In DNA form, the CDR3 reads TGTGCCAGCAGCAGGCGAGGACAAGACTACGAGCAGTACTTC. It specifies CASSRRGQDYEQYF.

The chain combines TRBV5-1 with TRBJ2-2; perhaps TRBD1 as D (6 bases). Trimming took off 0 bases at V and 5 bases at J, with 11 bases between the two ends. The CDR3 has 15 amino acids. Per germline, CDR1 SGHRS and CDR2 YFSETQ. This chain's CDR3 is CASSLVSGVTGELFF. In DNA, the CDR3 is TGCGCCAGCAGCTTGGTGTCAGGGGTAACCGGGGAGCTGTTTTTT.

The rearrangement uses TRBV5-1 and TRBJ2-7, with D perhaps matching TRBD2 (5 bases). Trimming removed 5 bases at V and 1 base at J, with 13 bases between. CDR3 length: 14 residues. CDR1 SGHRS and CDR2 YFSETQ come from the germline V gene. Written as DNA, the CDR3 is TGCGCCAGCAGTCGGGCCGGGGAATCCTACGAGCAGTACTTC. Its protein product is CASSRAGESYEQYF.

The chain couples TRBV7-9 to TRBJ1-3; 10 nucleotides match TRBD1. CDR1 is SEHNR, CDR2 FQNEAQ, per germline (reference sequence). J lost 0 bases, V lost 1 base, and 0 bases had no gene match. The CDR3 is 16 amino acids. The CDR3 is CASSLGDRGSGNTIYF. CDR3 bases: TGTGCCAGCAGCTTAGGGGACAGGGGCTCTGGAAACACCATATATTTT.

The genes are TRBV11-3 and TRBJ2-1, with D perhaps TRBD1 (6 bases). Germline assignment: CDR1 SGHNT and CDR2 YENEEA. V lost 5 bases, J lost 3 bases, and 11 bases lay in between. The CDR3 extends over 14 amino acids. CDR3 DNA sequence: TGTGCCAGCAGCCCCACAGGGATCTACAATGAGCAGTTCTTC. This translates into CASSPTGIYNEQFF.

The chain carries TRBV4-1 and TRBJ2-1; 7 bases are shared with TRBD1. Per the germline V gene, CDR1 is MGHRA and CDR2 is YSYEKL. Trimming at V came to 1 base and at J to 8 bases, leaving 11 bases not matched to a gene. The CDR3 is 16 residues long. CDR3 in DNA: TGCGCCAGCAGCCAAGTCCCAGGGGGAACCGTTGATGAGCAGTTCTTC. It is translated as CASSQVPGGTVDEQFF.

CDR3 sequence: CASSEQDYGYTF. In DNA, the CDR3 is TGTGCCAGCAGTGAACAGGACTATGGCTACACCTTC. V gene TRBV2 combines with J gene TRBJ1-2; D unresolved. The CDR3 totals 12 residues. The germline V gene has CDR1 SNHLY and CDR2 FYNNEI. Trimming removed 2 bases at V and 3 bases at J, with 4 bases between.

This rearrangement joins TRBV19 to TRBJ2-2; TRBD1 matches at 7 bases. J was trimmed by 2 bases and V by 10 bases; bases with no gene match: 7. The CDR3 is 14 residues long. Germline loops: CDR1 LNHDA, CDR2 SQIVND (reference sequence). The CDR3 nucleotides read TGTGCCATCAGAAGGACAGGTAACACCGGGGAGCTGTTTTTT. Protein: CAIRRTGNTGELFF.

The V gene is TRBV14, the J gene TRBJ1-5; 8 nucleotides match TRBD1. CDR3 size: 16 residues. The V and J ends lost 1 base and 3 bases, in that order; junction bases with no gene match: 5. CDR1 is SGHDN and CDR2 is FVKESK in the germline V gene. The CDR3 DNA reads TGTGCCAGCAGCCAAGGGGCAGGGGGCCCCAATCAGCCCCAGCATTTT. It yields the protein CASSQGAGGPNQPQHF.

The CDR3 region is CASSMAETEAFF. CDR3 nucleotide sequence: TGTGCCAGTAGTATGGCGGAGACTGAAGCTTTCTTT. The V call is TRBV19, the J call TRBJ1-1; no definite D call. CDR3 size: 12 residues. The germline V gene has CDR1 LNHDA and CDR2 SQIVND (reference sequence). The V end was cut by 3 bases, the J end by 5 bases, with 7 bases between.

J is TRBJ1-5 and V is TRBV3-1 (or the pseudogene TRBV3-2); D is unresolved. Germline-derived CDR1 and CDR2 are LGHDT and YNNKEL (reference sequence). The CDR3 is made up of 13 amino acids. Trimming took off 8 bases at V and 3 bases at J, with 11 bases between the two ends. The CDR3 sequence: CASGNSPNQPQHF. In nucleotides, the CDR3 is TGTGCCAGCGGAAACAGCCCCAATCAGCCCCAGCATTTT.

CDR3 DNA: TGTGCCAGCAGGAAGGAGAAGGTCACGAGCTACGAGCAGTACTTC. Translation: CASRKEKVTSYEQYF. V is TRBV5-8 and J is TRBJ2-7; D unresolved. The germline V gene encodes CDR1 SGHTS and CDR2 YDEGEE. This CDR3 is 15 amino acids long. V was shortened by 5 bases and J by 3 bases, with 18 bases between the two germline ends.

The table lists this clone with a count of one. The V call is TRBV5-4, the J call TRBJ1-4; no reliable D call. The germline V gene has CDR1 SGHNT and CDR2 YYREEE (reference sequence). V lost 0 bases and J 8 bases, leaving 11 bases between the germline ends. The CDR3 is 14 residues long. DNA of the CDR3: TGTGCCAGCAGCTTGGGGGCGAACTCGGAAAAACTGTTTTTT. Its protein product is CASSLGANSEKLFF.